These 6 T cell receptor beta chains share one sample of origin, sequenced in a study of blood T cells in healthy people across ages. The use of a sample-barcoded 5' primer and a J-beta primer mix characterized a second PCR of roughly 6 to 11 cycles. TCRdb reanalysed the 5' RACE reads using MiXCR and keeps one entry per CDR3 protein. The repertoire holds 1.5 million to 1.9 million distinct CDR3 sequences, about 42% seen once, with under 5% in the top ten. Sequenced: blood. The source is a woman younger than 35 in good health.

V usage is TRBV11-1 and J usage is TRBJ2-5; TRBD1 might be the D (5 bases). The CDR3 totals 16 residues. CDR1 and CDR2 (germline): SGHAT, FQDESV (reference sequence). Trimming stripped 5 bases from V and 11 bases from J, with 27 bases between. In DNA, the CDR3 is TGTGCCAGCAGCCTAAGAACAGGCCTAATCTACAATGAGCAGTACTTC. It translates to CASSLRTGLIYNEQYF. Using reference TRBV11-1 and TRBJ2-5 for the parts outside the CDR3, the full variable domain is EAEVAQSPRYKITEKSQAVAFWCDPISGHATLYWYRQILGQGPELLVQFQDESVVDDSQLPKDRFSAERLKGVDSTLKIQPAELGDSAMYLCASSLRTGLIYNEQYFGPGTRLLVL.

In DNA, the CDR3 is TGTGCCAGCAGTTCCTCGACTAGGCAGTACTTC. Translated, it gives CASSSSTRQYF. V is TRBV12-3 or TRBV12-4 and J is TRBJ2-7, with D possibly TRBD2 on 6 matching bases. This CDR3 contains 11 residues. V was pared by 4 bases and J by 9 bases, with 10 bases between.

This clonotype was seen a handful of times. The CDR3 is CASSGLTGDYEQYF. The CDR3, as DNA: TGTGCCAGCAGTGGCCTGACAGGGGACTACGAGCAGTACTTC. V gene TRBV2 combines with J gene TRBJ2-7; 8 nucleotides align to TRBD1. The V segment lost 4 bases and the J segment 3 bases; nucleotides outside the gene matches: 5. The CDR3 consists of 14 residues. CDR1 is SNHLY, CDR2 FYNNEI, per germline.

The genes are TRBV11-2 and TRBJ2-1; perhaps TRBD1 as D (6 bases). The length of the CDR3 is 13 residues. Germline V gene lookup returns CDR1 SGHAT and CDR2 FQNNGV. V dropped 1 base and J dropped 10 bases, with 11 bases sitting between them. CDR3: CASSLGTVYEQFF. CDR3 bases: TGTGCCAGCAGCTTAGGGACAGTTTACGAGCAGTTCTTC.

V is TRBV6-1 and J is TRBJ1-1; D might be TRBD1 (6 bases). This CDR3 spans 12 amino acids. CDR1 and CDR2 from the germline V gene are MNHNS and SASEGT. The V end lost 8 bases, the J end lost 5 bases, and 12 bases lay between the germline ends. The CDR3 protein is CASAGAWTEAFF. Here the CDR3 DNA reads TGTGCCAGCGCGGGGGCGTGGACTGAAGCTTTCTTT.

The V and J genes are TRBV6-2 or TRBV6-3 and TRBJ2-1; unclear D gene. Deletions cut 3 bases from V and 13 bases from J, with 10 bases between. Germline V lookup: CDR1 MNHEY, CDR2 SVGEGT. CDR3 length: 11 amino acids. The CDR3 loop is CASSYPETQFF. The CDR3 DNA reads as TGTGCCAGCAGTTATCCTGAGACCCAGTTCTTC.